These 4 T cell receptor beta chains were sequenced from one sample in a study of human T cells and chemical hapten exposure. The time point was: pre-sensitization, week 0. Documented treatment: therapeutic diphenylcyclopropenone sensitization with weekly scalp DPC. From the RACE reads, TCRdb called clonotypes with MiXCR, one entry per CDR3 protein. The sample contains some 110,000 distinct CDR3 sequences, about 12% of which appear only once. The sequencing used whole blood, collected in connection with sensitization to the hapten diphenylcyclopropenone (DPC). Receptor source: a woman in her 50s with alopecia areata. Some clones in this sample may be carry-over from other donors' samples.

The J gene is TRBJ2-7, the V gene TRBV28; D possibly corresponds to TRBD1 (6 bases). V lost 8 bases to trimming and J lost 3 bases, with 11 bases between them. Germline CDR1 MDHEN, CDR2 SYDVKM. The CDR3 covers 12 residues. For the CDR3, the DNA is TGTGCCAGCTCGAGGGGGAACTACGAGCAGTACTTC. It translates to CASSRGNYEQYF.

The gene calls are TRBV7-2 and TRBJ2-2, with TRBD2 identical over 10 bases. Germline CDR1 is SGHTA and CDR2 is FQGNSA. The CDR3 is 16 amino acids. The trim removed 4 bases at V and 4 bases at J, leaving 6 bases unmatched. The CDR3 here is CASSSQLAGATGELFF. CDR3 nucleotides: TGTGCCAGCAGCTCTCAGCTAGCGGGGGCCACCGGGGAGCTGTTTTTT.

This clonotype was seen many times. The chain's CDR3 is CASSESKGTGKNQPQHF. The CDR3 region has the DNA TGCGCCAGCAGTGAGTCGAAAGGGACCGGTAAAAATCAGCCCCAGCATTTT. The genes are TRBV10-1 and TRBJ1-5; TRBD1 is a possible D gene (5 bases). CDR1 and CDR2 (germline): WNHNN, SYGVQD (reference sequence). The CDR3 length is 17 residues. Trimming removed 0 bases at V and 4 bases at J, with 16 bases between.

This clonotype was seen many times. J is TRBJ1-6 and V is TRBV7-9, with 9 nucleotides matching TRBD1. The CDR3 runs 14 residues. Germline-derived CDR1 and CDR2 are SEHNR and FQNEAQ (reference sequence). Unmatched junction bases numbered 2, after V lost 4 bases and J lost 7 bases. CDR3 bases: TGTGCCAGCAGCTCCGGGACAGGGAATTCACCCCTCCACTTT. Translation: CASSSGTGNSPLHF.